This T cell receptor beta chain was documented in a study of immune heterogeneity within non-small cell lung tumors. This clonotype was found a few times. Its antigen is undetermined. Genomic DNA extracted from bulk tumor tissue served as template. A total of about 550 ng was used per sample. Several widely spaced biopsies per primary tumor were taken during surgery. Their non-small cell lung cancer was newly diagnosed and untreated, and the patients underwent curative surgery. The CDR3 sequence is 10 residues long. The germline gives CDR1 MNHNS, CDR2 SASEGT. General study findings and limits: Local T-cell clonality and local tumor mutational burden correlated moderately but significantly (R about 0.35).

TCR beta CDR3 regions came from multiplex PCR with 32 forward V and 13 reverse J primers. TCRdb itself ran the multiplex PCR reads through MiXCR, one entry per CDR3 protein. The sample has approximately 19,000 distinct CDR3 sequences, 25% to 35% seen once. The sample consisted of lung tumor tissue. This TCR was sampled from a man aged 40-55 years with non-small cell lung cancer. This sequence joins TRBV6-1 and TRBJ1-5; D gene unclear. The CDR3 DNA sequence: TGTGCGGTGGGTCGGCAGCCCCAGCATTTT. Translated: CAVGRQPQHF.